A selection of T cell receptor beta chains follows, all from one sample in a study of blood T cell repertoires in COVID-19. Only in-frame clones appear in the TCRdb table, and some are missing; sequencing was by immunoSEQ multiplex PCR. The table includes around 250,000 clones, roughly 88% detected once. The sequencing sample was made of peripheral blood. The receptors stem from a woman between 65 and 79 years old with COVID-19, enrolled during active disease. The CDR3 runs from the conserved cysteine through the conserved F or W. A D gene is named only where the DNA matches it firmly. Rows may omit the clone size; those that give it use once, few, many or a size class.

>TRBV27|-|-|TRBJ2-7
CASSLYARAYYEQYF
TGTGCCAGCAGTTTATACGCCAGGGCTTACTACGAGCAGTACTTC
>TRBV5-1|-|TRBD1|TRBJ2-7
CASSFGTGRTYEQYF
TGCGCCAGCAGCTTTGGGACAGGGAGGACCTACGAGCAGTACTTC
>TRBV2|-|-|TRBJ1-4
CASRTGKKASGTTNEKLFF
TGTGCCAGCAGAACCGGGAAAAAAGCTTCGGGGACTACTAATGAAAAACTGTTTTTT
>TRBV23-1|-|-|TRBJ1-4
CASSLGARKLFF
TGCGCCAGCAGTCTAGGGGCGAGAAAACTGTTTTTT
>TRBV14|-|-|TRBJ2-7
CASSRFSGYNLEQYF
TGTGCCAGCAGCCGATTTAGCGGATACAACCTCGAGCAGTACTTC
>TRBV7-2|-|-|TRBJ1-1
CASSWTVNTEAFF
TGTGCCAGCAGCTGGACAGTGAACACTGAAGCTTTCTTT
>TRBV10-1|-|-|TRBJ1-5
CASSEEDEGSNQPQHF
TGCGCCAGCAGTGAGGAGGACGAGGGTAGCAATCAGCCCCAGCATTTT
>TRBV14|-|TRBD2|TRBJ2-1
CASSQEVGGRSYNEQFF
TGTGCCAGCAGCCAAGAGGTAGGCGGGAGGTCCTACAATGAGCAGTTCTTC
>TRBV7-3|-|TRBD2|TRBJ2-1
CASSPRWRERYNEQFF
TGTGCCAGCAGCCCCCGATGGCGGGAGAGATACAATGAGCAGTTCTTC
>TRBV19|once|TRBD1|TRBJ2-7
CASSDQPGQGSYEQYF
TGTGCCAGTAGCGATCAACCGGGACAGGGATCCTACGAGCAGTACTTC
>TRBV11-2|-|-|TRBJ2-1
CASSLNPGNEQFF
TGTGCCAGCAGCTTAAATCCAGGGAATGAGCAGTTCTTC
>TRBV7-2|-|-|TRBJ2-5
CASSAYRAQETQYF
TGTGCCAGCAGCGCCTACAGGGCCCAAGAGACCCAGTACTTC
>TRBV2|-|-|TRBJ1-1
CASSDTGNTEAFF
TGTGCCAGCAGTGACACAGGGAACACTGAAGCTTTCTTT
>TRBV4-2|-|-|TRBJ1-4
CASSQPTAMGEKLFF
TGTGCCAGCAGCCAGCCGACAGCAATGGGGGAAAAACTGTTTTTT
>TRBV6-5|-|-|TRBJ1-1
CASSQERGGNTEAFF
TGTGCCAGCAGCCAGGAGCGGGGGGGGAACACTGAAGCTTTCTTT
>TRBV2|-|-|TRBJ1-1
CASRLQGLNTEAFF
TGTGCCAGCAGGTTACAGGGCCTGAACACTGAAGCTTTCTTT
>TRBV28|-|-|TRBJ1-4
CASSSGGGPEKLFF
TGTGCCAGCAGTTCGGGCGGGGGCCCGGAAAAACTGTTTTTT
>TRBV6-5|-|TRBD2|TRBJ2-1
CASRAGNLLYNEQFF
TGTGCCAGCAGAGCGGGAAACCTCCTCTACAATGAGCAGTTCTTC
>TRBV3-1/TRBV3-2|-|-|TRBJ2-3
CASSQGPAAKSTDTQYF
TGTGCCAGCAGCCAAGGCCCAGCGGCAAAGAGCACAGATACGCAGTATTTT
>TRBV20-1|-|-|TRBJ2-2
CSASPGRLFNTGELFF
TGCAGTGCTAGTCCAGGTCGGCTATTTAACACCGGGGAGCTGTTTTTT
>TRBV7-3|few|-|TRBJ1-5
CASSRGPNQPQHF
TGTGCCAGCAGCCGAGGCCCAAATCAGCCCCAGCATTTT
>TRBV5-1|-|TRBD2|TRBJ2-2
CASSLLRTSGSDGGELFF
TGCGCCAGCAGCTTGTTGAGGACTAGCGGGAGTGATGGCGGGGAGCTGTTTTTT
>TRBV15|-|-|TRBJ2-7
CATSRGTVYEQYF
TGTGCCACCAGCAGAGGGACAGTCTACGAGCAGTACTTC
>TRBV6-5|-|TRBD1|TRBJ2-6
CASSYDRGHGANVLTF
TGTGCCAGCAGTTACGACAGGGGGCACGGGGCCAACGTCCTGACTTTC
>TRBV4-1|-|TRBD1|TRBJ2-7
CASSLRPGQGLGQYF
TGCGCCAGCAGCCTACGTCCGGGACAGGGGTTGGGGCAGTACTTC
>TRBV28|-|TRBD1|TRBJ2-1
CASRYSGQGLSNEQFF
TGTGCCAGCAGATACTCGGGACAGGGGCTTTCAAATGAGCAGTTCTTC
>TRBV30|-|-|TRBJ1-5
CAWNLGQNQPQHF
TGTGCCTGGAACCTGGGGCAGAATCAGCCCCAGCATTTT